The entry that follows covers one T cell receptor beta chain sequence. The record originates from a study of response to subunit inactivated influenza vaccine. TCRdb fed the RT-PCR reads into MiXCR, producing one record per CDR3 protein. The data hold roughly 700,000 distinct CDR3 sequences, with around 14% observed a single time. Germline V gives CDR1 PRHDT, CDR2 FYEKMQ (reference sequence). The CDR3 spans 16 residues. Germline trimming cut 3 bases from V and 0 bases from J; bases unmatched to any gene: 7. The gene calls are TRBV13 and TRBJ2-7, with 8 nucleotides matching TRBD2. The clonotype comes from a man aged 50-60 years who received an inactivated influenza vaccine. The sequencing used PBMCs from blood, collected around two weeks before vaccination. The CDR3 loop is CASSFEAGVSSYEQYF. CDR3 coding DNA: TGTGCCAGCAGCTTCGAAGCGGGAGTTAGCTCCTACGAGCAGTACTTC.